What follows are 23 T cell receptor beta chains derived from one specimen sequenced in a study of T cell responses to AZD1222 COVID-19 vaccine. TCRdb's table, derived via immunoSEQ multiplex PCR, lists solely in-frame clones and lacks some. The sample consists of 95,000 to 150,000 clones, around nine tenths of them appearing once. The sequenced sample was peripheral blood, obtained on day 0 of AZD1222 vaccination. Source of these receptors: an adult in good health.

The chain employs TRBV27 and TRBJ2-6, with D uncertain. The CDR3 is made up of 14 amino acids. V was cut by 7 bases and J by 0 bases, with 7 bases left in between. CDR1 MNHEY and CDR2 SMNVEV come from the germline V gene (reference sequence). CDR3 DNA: TGTGCCAGCAAACTGAGCTCTGGGGCCAACGTCCTGACTTTC. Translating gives CASKLSSGANVLTF.

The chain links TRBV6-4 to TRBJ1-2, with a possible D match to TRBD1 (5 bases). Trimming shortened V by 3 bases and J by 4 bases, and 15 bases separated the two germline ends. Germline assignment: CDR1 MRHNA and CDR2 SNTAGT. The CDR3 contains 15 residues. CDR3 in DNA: TGTGCCAGCAGTGATGAGTCCGGGGGTAGCTATGGCTACACCTTC. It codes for CASSDESGGSYGYTF.

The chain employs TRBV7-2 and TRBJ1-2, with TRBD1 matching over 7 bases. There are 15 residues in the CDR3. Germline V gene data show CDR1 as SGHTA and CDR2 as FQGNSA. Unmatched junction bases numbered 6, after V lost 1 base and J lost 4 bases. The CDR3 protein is CASSLDRGPIYGYTF. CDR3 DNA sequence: TGTGCCAGCAGCTTAGACAGGGGCCCAATCTATGGCTACACCTTC.

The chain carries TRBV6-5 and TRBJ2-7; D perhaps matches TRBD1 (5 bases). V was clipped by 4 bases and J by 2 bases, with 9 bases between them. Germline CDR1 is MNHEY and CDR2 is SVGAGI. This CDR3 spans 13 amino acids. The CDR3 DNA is TGTGCCAGCAGTTCAGGGTTTGCCTACGAGCAGTACTTC. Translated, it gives CASSSGFAYEQYF.

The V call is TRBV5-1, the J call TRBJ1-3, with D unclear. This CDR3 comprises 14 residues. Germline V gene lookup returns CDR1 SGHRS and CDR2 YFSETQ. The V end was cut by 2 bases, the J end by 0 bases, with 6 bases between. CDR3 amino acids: CASSFDHSGNTIYF. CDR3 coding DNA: TGCGCCAGCAGCTTCGACCACTCTGGAAACACCATATATTTT.

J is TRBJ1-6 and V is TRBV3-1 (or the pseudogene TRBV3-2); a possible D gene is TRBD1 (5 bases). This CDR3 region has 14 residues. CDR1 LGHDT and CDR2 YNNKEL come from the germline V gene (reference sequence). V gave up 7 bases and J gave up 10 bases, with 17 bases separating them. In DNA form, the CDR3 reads TGTGCCAGCACCTCAATGGACATATGGTCACCCCTCCACTTT. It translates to CASTSMDIWSPLHF.

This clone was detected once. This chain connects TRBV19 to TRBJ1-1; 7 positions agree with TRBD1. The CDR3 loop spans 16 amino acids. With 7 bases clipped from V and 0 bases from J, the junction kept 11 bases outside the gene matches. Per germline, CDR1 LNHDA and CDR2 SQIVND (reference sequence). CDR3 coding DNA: TGTGCCAGTACTCATTTGACAGGGTGGGTGAACACTGAAGCTTTCTTT. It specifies CASTHLTGWVNTEAFF. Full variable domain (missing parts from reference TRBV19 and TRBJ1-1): DGGITQSPKYLFRKEGQNVTLSCEQNLNHDAMYWYRQDPGQGLRLIYYSQIVNDFQKGDIAEGYSVSREKKESFPLTVTSAQKNPTAFYLCASTHLTGWVNTEAFFGQGTRLTVV.

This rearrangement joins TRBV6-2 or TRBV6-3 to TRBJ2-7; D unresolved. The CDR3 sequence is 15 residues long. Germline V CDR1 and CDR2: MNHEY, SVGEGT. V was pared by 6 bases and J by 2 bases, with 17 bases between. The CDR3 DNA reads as TGTGCCAGCAGCCCTCCGGCGAGTTATACCTACGAGCAGTACGTC. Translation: CASSPPASYTYEQYV.

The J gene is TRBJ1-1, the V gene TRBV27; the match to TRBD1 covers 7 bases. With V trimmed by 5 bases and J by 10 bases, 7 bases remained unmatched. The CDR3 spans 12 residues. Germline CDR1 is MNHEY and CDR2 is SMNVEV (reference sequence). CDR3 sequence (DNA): TGTGCCAGCAGTCCTTACAGGGGTAGAGCTTTCTTT. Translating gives CASSPYRGRAFF.

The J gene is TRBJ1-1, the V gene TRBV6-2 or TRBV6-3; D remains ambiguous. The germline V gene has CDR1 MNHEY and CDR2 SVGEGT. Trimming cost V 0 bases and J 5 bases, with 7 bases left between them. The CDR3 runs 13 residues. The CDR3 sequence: CASSYSPPTEAFF. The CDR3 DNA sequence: TGTGCCAGCAGTTACTCTCCCCCGACTGAAGCTTTCTTT.

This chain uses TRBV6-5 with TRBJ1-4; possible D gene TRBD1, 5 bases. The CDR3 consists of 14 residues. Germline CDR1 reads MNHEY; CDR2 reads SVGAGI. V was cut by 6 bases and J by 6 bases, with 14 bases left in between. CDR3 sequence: CASSRDGEYEKLFF. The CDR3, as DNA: TGTGCCAGCAGCCGGGACGGGGAATATGAAAAACTGTTTTTT.

Here the CDR3 reads CATSDLDSSYGYTF. The CDR3 DNA follows: TGTGCCACCAGTGATTTAGACAGCAGCTATGGCTACACCTTC. The rearrangement joins TRBV24-1 to TRBJ1-2; perhaps TRBD1 as D (5 bases). With 1 base removed from V and 4 bases from J, the gap between germline ends came to 9 bases. The CDR3 has 14 residues. Looked up from germline, CDR1 is KGHDR and CDR2 is SFDVKD.

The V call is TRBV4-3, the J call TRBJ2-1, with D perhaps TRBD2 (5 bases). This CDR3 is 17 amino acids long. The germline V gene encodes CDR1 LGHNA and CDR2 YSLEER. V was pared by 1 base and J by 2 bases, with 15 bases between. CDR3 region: CASSQVFSSETYNEQFF. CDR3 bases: TGCGCCAGCAGCCAAGTCTTTAGTAGCGAGACCTACAATGAGCAGTTCTTC.

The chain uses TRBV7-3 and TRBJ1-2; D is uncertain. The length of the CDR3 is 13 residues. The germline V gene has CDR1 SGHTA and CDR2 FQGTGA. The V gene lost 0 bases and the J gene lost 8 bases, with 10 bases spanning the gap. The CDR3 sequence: CASSLTWAAGYTF. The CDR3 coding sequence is TGTGCCAGCAGCTTAACGTGGGCGGCAGGCTACACCTTC.

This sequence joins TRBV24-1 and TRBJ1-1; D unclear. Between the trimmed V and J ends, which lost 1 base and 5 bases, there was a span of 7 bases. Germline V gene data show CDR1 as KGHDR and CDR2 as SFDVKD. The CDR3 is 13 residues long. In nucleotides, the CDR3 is TGTGCCACCAGTGATTTTACGGGGACTGAAGCTTTCTTT. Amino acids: CATSDFTGTEAFF.

The CDR3 DNA reads as TGTGCCAGCAGCTTAGCCGAGGGGTTCGAGCAGTACTTC. It is translated as CASSLAEGFEQYF. The V and J genes are TRBV7-9 and TRBJ2-7; tentatively, D is TRBD1 or TRBD2 (5 bases each). CDR1 and CDR2 (germline): SEHNR, FQNEAQ (reference sequence). The CDR3 sequence is 13 residues long. Trimming shortened V by 0 bases and J by 6 bases, and 9 bases separated the two germline ends.

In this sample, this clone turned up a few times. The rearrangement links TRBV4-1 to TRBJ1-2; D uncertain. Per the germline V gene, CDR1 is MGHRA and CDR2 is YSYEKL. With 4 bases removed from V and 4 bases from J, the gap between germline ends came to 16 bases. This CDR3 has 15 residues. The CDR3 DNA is TGCGCCAGCAGCCCGAGGCACGGTGGGGTCTATGGCTACACCTTC. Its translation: CASSPRHGGVYGYTF.

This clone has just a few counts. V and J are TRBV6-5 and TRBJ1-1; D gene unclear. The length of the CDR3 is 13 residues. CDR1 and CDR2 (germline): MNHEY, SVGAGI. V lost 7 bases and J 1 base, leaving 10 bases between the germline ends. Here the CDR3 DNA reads TGTGCCAGCACTGCTACAGAGAACACTGAAGCTTTCTTT. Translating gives CASTATENTEAFF.

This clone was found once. CDR3 loop: CASSPTTHGGTEAFF. The CDR3 nucleotides read TGTGCCAGCAGTCCAACGACTCACGGGGGCACTGAAGCTTTCTTT. The V call is TRBV14, the J call TRBJ1-1; perhaps TRBD1 as D (5 bases). The CDR3 length is 15 residues. CDR1 is SGHDN and CDR2 is FVKESK in the germline V gene. V was pared by 6 bases and J by 4 bases, with 18 bases between.

CDR3 coding DNA: TGTGCCAGCAGTTACGTTGGGCAGGGAGTAGAAAAACTGTTTTTT. It yields the protein CASSYVGQGVEKLFF. V gene TRBV6-6 combines with J gene TRBJ1-4; D might be TRBD1 (5 bases). Trimming removed 2 bases from V and 8 bases from J, with 15 bases in between. The length of the CDR3 is 15 residues. Germline CDR1 and CDR2: MNHNY and SVGAGI (reference sequence).

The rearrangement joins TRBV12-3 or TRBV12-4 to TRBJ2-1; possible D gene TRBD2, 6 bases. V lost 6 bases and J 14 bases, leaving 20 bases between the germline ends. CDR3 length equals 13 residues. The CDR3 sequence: CASSPSGASLEFF. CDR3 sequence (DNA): TGTGCCAGCAGCCCCTCGGGAGCTAGCTTGGAGTTCTTC.

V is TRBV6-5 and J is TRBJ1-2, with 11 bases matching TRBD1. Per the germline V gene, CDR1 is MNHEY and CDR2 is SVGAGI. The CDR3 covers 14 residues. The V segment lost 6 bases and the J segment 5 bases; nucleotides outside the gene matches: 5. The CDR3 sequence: CASRAGTGGYGYTF. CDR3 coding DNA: TGTGCCAGCAGAGCAGGGACAGGGGGTTATGGCTACACCTTC.

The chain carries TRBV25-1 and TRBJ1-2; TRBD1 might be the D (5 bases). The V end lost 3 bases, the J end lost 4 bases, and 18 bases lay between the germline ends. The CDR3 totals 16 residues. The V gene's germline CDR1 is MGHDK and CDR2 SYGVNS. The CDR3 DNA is TGTGCCAGCAGTGATGGAGGGGCCCCATGGTCCTATGGCTACACCTTC. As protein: CASSDGGAPWSYGYTF.